This note documents a single TCR beta chain sequence. This sample is part of a study of blood T cell repertoires in COVID-19. The length of the CDR3 is 15 residues. In germline, CDR1 is SEHNR, CDR2 FQNEAQ (reference sequence). V gave up 5 bases and J gave up 8 bases, with 19 bases separating them. Produced via immunoSEQ multiplex PCR; TCRdb's table is partial and in-frame only. The sample lists fewer than 200,000 clones, 80% to 90% occurring once. Specimen: peripheral blood. This TCR came from a woman in her 70s with COVID-19, enrolled during active disease. V is TRBV7-9 and J is TRBJ1-3, with D maybe TRBD1 (5 bases). This CDR3 is CASSLRDSLGDTIYF. CDR3 coding DNA: TGTGCCAGCAGCCTCCGGGACTCCCTAGGGGACACCATATATTTT.